The clone carrying this T cell receptor beta chain has a handful of counts. The target antigen is unknown. Hyperthyroidism cases were recent diagnoses of under 2 months' duration in people aged 18 to 65. Diagnosis used clinical symptoms, serum thyroxine, TRAb, thyroid ultrasound and orbital computed tomography. RNA transcripts yielded amplified TCR beta CDR3 regions. First-round RT-PCR with HTBI primers preceded a second-round multiplex PCR. Via MiXCR, TCRdb re-called the multiplex PCR reads, giving one row per CDR3 protein. The sample consists of over a million distinct CDR3 sequences, approximately 35% of them appearing once. The data derive from a study of Graves' ophthalmopathy and Graves' hyperthyroidism. General observations from the study: Stable hyperthyroidism and ophthalmopathy were told apart by a 13-signature model, which achieved approximately 87% sensitivity and approximately 82% specificity. Most clonotypes expanded in thyroid above 0.001 frequency were present in blood too.

This CDR3 has 12 amino acids. Germline assignment: CDR1 MGHDK and CDR2 SYGVNS. V gene TRBV25-1 combines with J gene TRBJ2-7; TRBD2 might be the D (5 bases). The sequence was collected from an adult man with Graves' hyperthyroidism. The specimen sequenced was peripheral blood or thyroid tissue (not recorded which). The chain's CDR3 is CASGPGAYEQYF. DNA for the CDR3: TGTGCTAGTGGCCCCGGGGCCTACGAGCAGTACTTC.